A selection of T cell receptor beta chains follows, all from one sample in a study of CD8+ T cells in alopecia areata. Assay used: immunoSEQ multiplex PCR; TCRdb lists only in-frame clones, some missing. This table has some 190,000 clones, about 65% appearing once. Specimen: CD4+ T cells sorted from blood, collected around week 50, from a patient treated with tofacitinib. The origin of the receptors is a human donor with alopecia areata. Each CDR3 is given with its conserved first and last residue. The order of the fields is D gene, V gene, clone size, J gene, CDR3 DNA, CDR3 protein. D genes are given only for firm matches. Rows may omit the clone size; those that give it use once, few, many or a size class.

d_call: TRBD1
v_call: TRBV11-2
clone_size: .
j_call: TRBJ2-4
cdr3_nt: TGTGCCAGCAGCTCCCTACAGGGGGCTAGCATTCAGTACTTC
cdr3_aa: CASSSLQGASIQYF

d_call: .
v_call: TRBV29-1
clone_size: .
j_call: TRBJ2-1
cdr3_nt: TGCAGCGTTGATGGAGGTGAGCAGTTCTTC
cdr3_aa: CSVDGGEQFF

d_call: TRBD1
v_call: TRBV5-1
clone_size: .
j_call: TRBJ2-1
cdr3_nt: TGCGCCAGCAGCCTGGACAGGGATCAGCAGTTCTTC
cdr3_aa: CASSLDRDQQFF

d_call: .
v_call: TRBV6-5
clone_size: .
j_call: TRBJ2-3
cdr3_nt: TGTGCCAGCAGTTACTCGTCAACAGATACGCAGTATTTT
cdr3_aa: CASSYSSTDTQYF

d_call: .
v_call: TRBV6-1
clone_size: .
j_call: TRBJ1-1
cdr3_nt: TGTGCCAGCAGGGGTGGACAGCTCTCGAACACTGAAGCTTTCTTT
cdr3_aa: CASRGGQLSNTEAFF

d_call: .
v_call: TRBV6-1
clone_size: .
j_call: TRBJ1-2
cdr3_nt: TGTGCCAGCAGTGAACGGGTGTCAGGGTCGTACTATGGCTACACCTTC
cdr3_aa: CASSERVSGSYYGYTF

d_call: .
v_call: TRBV4-3
clone_size: .
j_call: TRBJ2-7
cdr3_nt: TGCGCCAGCAGCCGTGGGCCCTCCTACGAGCAGTACTTC
cdr3_aa: CASSRGPSYEQYF

d_call: .
v_call: TRBV29-1
clone_size: .
j_call: TRBJ2-2
cdr3_nt: TGCAGCGTTGCTGGGGTCCCTAACACCGGGGAGCTGTTTTTT
cdr3_aa: CSVAGVPNTGELFF

d_call: .
v_call: TRBV25-1
clone_size: .
j_call: TRBJ1-2
cdr3_nt: TGTGCCAGCAGCCCCACGGGAAGCTACACCTTC
cdr3_aa: CASSPTGSYTF

d_call: .
v_call: TRBV29-1
clone_size: .
j_call: TRBJ1-2
cdr3_nt: TGCAGTACCGGCTTGGCAGATGACTATGGCTACACCTTC
cdr3_aa: CSTGLADDYGYTF

d_call: TRBD1
v_call: TRBV29-1
clone_size: once
j_call: TRBJ1-1
cdr3_nt: TGCAGCTATTTCAACAGGGGGACTGAAGCTTTCTTT
cdr3_aa: CSYFNRGTEAFF

d_call: .
v_call: TRBV14
clone_size: .
j_call: TRBJ2-1
cdr3_nt: TGTGCCAGCAGCCAAGGTCGGGTAGGGAAGTTCTTC
cdr3_aa: CASSQGRVGKFF

d_call: .
v_call: TRBV2
clone_size: .
j_call: TRBJ2-3
cdr3_nt: TGTGCCAGCCAAGCCCGGGATACGCAGTATTTT
cdr3_aa: CASQARDTQYF

d_call: TRBD2
v_call: TRBV5-1
clone_size: few
j_call: TRBJ2-2
cdr3_nt: TGCGCCAGCAGCTCGGGACTAGCGGGATACACCGGGGAGCTGTTTTTT
cdr3_aa: CASSSGLAGYTGELFF

d_call: .
v_call: TRBV29-1
clone_size: .
j_call: TRBJ1-5
cdr3_nt: TGCAGCGCCCTGGGCAGTCCCCAGGGTAGCAATCAGCCCCAGCATTTT
cdr3_aa: CSALGSPQGSNQPQHF

d_call: .
v_call: TRBV7-9
clone_size: few
j_call: TRBJ2-7
cdr3_nt: TGTGCCAGCAGCTTAGGACCTCAGAGCTCCTACGAGCAGTACTTC
cdr3_aa: CASSLGPQSSYEQYF

d_call: .
v_call: TRBV5-1
clone_size: few
j_call: TRBJ1-5
cdr3_nt: TGCGCCAGCAGCTTGGGAGCCAATCAGCCCCAGCATTTT
cdr3_aa: CASSLGANQPQHF

d_call: .
v_call: TRBV5-1
clone_size: .
j_call: TRBJ1-2
cdr3_nt: TGCGCCAGCAGCCAAGACAATTCTGGCTACACCTTC
cdr3_aa: CASSQDNSGYTF

d_call: TRBD2
v_call: TRBV11-1
clone_size: once
j_call: TRBJ2-3
cdr3_nt: TGTGCCAGCAGCGTCAGGCGGGGGGGCCTTACAAATACGCAGTATTTT
cdr3_aa: CASSVRRGGLTNTQYF

d_call: .
v_call: TRBV6-5
clone_size: .
j_call: TRBJ1-1
cdr3_nt: TGTGCCAGCAGTTACGTATCGAACACTGAAGCTTTCTTT
cdr3_aa: CASSYVSNTEAFF

d_call: .
v_call: TRBV5-1
clone_size: .
j_call: TRBJ1-1
cdr3_nt: TGCGCCAGCAGCGAGGGACACCGGAACACTGAAGCTTTCTTT
cdr3_aa: CASSEGHRNTEAFF

d_call: TRBD2
v_call: TRBV19
clone_size: .
j_call: TRBJ2-1
cdr3_nt: TGTGCCAGTAGTCCGGGACTAGCGGGGGGACAGCAGTTCTTC
cdr3_aa: CASSPGLAGGQQFF

d_call: .
v_call: TRBV7-2
clone_size: .
j_call: TRBJ1-5
cdr3_nt: TGTGCCAGCAGCCCGAGCTTTGACGCGGCAATCATACCCCAGCATTTT
cdr3_aa: CASSPSFDAAIIPQHF

d_call: TRBD1
v_call: TRBV29-1
clone_size: few
j_call: TRBJ2-3
cdr3_nt: TGCAGCGTAGCCTCCGGACAGGGTTTTGCAGATACGCAGTATTTT
cdr3_aa: CSVASGQGFADTQYF

d_call: .
v_call: TRBV7-6
clone_size: once
j_call: TRBJ2-5
cdr3_nt: TGTGCCAGCAGCTTAGATGACGGGGGCCAAGAGACCCAGTACTTC
cdr3_aa: CASSLDDGGQETQYF

d_call: .
v_call: TRBV10-3
clone_size: .
j_call: TRBJ1-2
cdr3_nt: TGTGCCATCAGTGAGGTGAATGGCTACACCTTC
cdr3_aa: CAISEVNGYTF

d_call: .
v_call: TRBV2
clone_size: few
j_call: TRBJ1-1
cdr3_nt: TGTGCCAGCGCCCTGGAGGAGAACACTGAAGCTTTCTTT
cdr3_aa: CASALEENTEAFF

d_call: .
v_call: TRBV25-1
clone_size: .
j_call: TRBJ2-7
cdr3_nt: TGTGCCAGCAGTCGTCGTTTAAGCTCCTACGAGCAGTACTTC
cdr3_aa: CASSRRLSSYEQYF

d_call: TRBD2
v_call: TRBV25-1
clone_size: .
j_call: TRBJ2-3
cdr3_nt: TGTGCCAGCAGTGATAGAGCGGGGCCCCGCACAGATACGCAGTATTTT
cdr3_aa: CASSDRAGPRTDTQYF

d_call: TRBD1
v_call: TRBV9
clone_size: .
j_call: TRBJ2-2
cdr3_nt: TGTGCCAGCAGCGTAGCGGCAGGGGGATACACCGGGGAGCTGTTTTTT
cdr3_aa: CASSVAAGGYTGELFF

d_call: TRBD1
v_call: TRBV29-1
clone_size: once
j_call: TRBJ2-1
cdr3_nt: TGCAGCGTCAAACAGGGGGTAGGCTACAATGAGCAGTTCTTC
cdr3_aa: CSVKQGVGYNEQFF

d_call: .
v_call: TRBV9
clone_size: once
j_call: TRBJ2-7
cdr3_nt: TGTGCCAGCAGCCCCGGTGGAGGGCGCGAGCAGTACTTC
cdr3_aa: CASSPGGGREQYF

d_call: TRBD2
v_call: TRBV5-1
clone_size: few
j_call: TRBJ2-1
cdr3_nt: TGCGCCAGCAGCTCGAACCTACTAGCGGGGGAGGGTGAGCAGTTCTTC
cdr3_aa: CASSSNLLAGEGEQFF

d_call: TRBD1
v_call: TRBV6-5
clone_size: .
j_call: TRBJ1-5
cdr3_nt: TGTGCCAGCAGCCTGGACAGGGGGCGCGATCAGCCCCAGCATTTT
cdr3_aa: CASSLDRGRDQPQHF

d_call: .
v_call: TRBV25-1
clone_size: .
j_call: TRBJ2-7
cdr3_nt: TGTGCCAGCAGAGGGGACATCAGCGAGCAGTACTTC
cdr3_aa: CASRGDISEQYF

d_call: TRBD1
v_call: TRBV11-2
clone_size: medium-sized
j_call: TRBJ2-5
cdr3_nt: TGTGCCAGCAGCCCCGGACAGGGGCGGACCCAGTACTTC
cdr3_aa: CASSPGQGRTQYF

d_call: TRBD2
v_call: TRBV2
clone_size: .
j_call: TRBJ2-1
cdr3_nt: TGTGCCAGCAGTTCTACTAGCGGGGCAACAAGGAGCTCCTACAATGAGCAGTTCTTC
cdr3_aa: CASSSTSGATRSSYNEQFF

d_call: .
v_call: TRBV14
clone_size: few
j_call: TRBJ1-6
cdr3_nt: TGTGCCAGCAGCCAAGATCCACGCTCACCCCTCCACTTT
cdr3_aa: CASSQDPRSPLHF

d_call: .
v_call: TRBV25-1
clone_size: .
j_call: TRBJ1-4
cdr3_nt: TGTGCCAGCAGTGAATACGGAGATGAAAAACTGTTTTTT
cdr3_aa: CASSEYGDEKLFF

d_call: .
v_call: TRBV9
clone_size: .
j_call: TRBJ2-1
cdr3_nt: TGTGCCAGCAGCGTAAGAGGGGCCCTACTCAATGAGCAGTTCTTC
cdr3_aa: CASSVRGALLNEQFF

d_call: TRBD2
v_call: TRBV29-1
clone_size: .
j_call: TRBJ2-1
cdr3_nt: TGCAGCTATTCACTAGCGGGGGGCCCCGTTGAGCAGTTCTTC
cdr3_aa: CSYSLAGGPVEQFF

d_call: TRBD2
v_call: TRBV7-2
clone_size: .
j_call: TRBJ2-1
cdr3_nt: TGTGCCAGCAGCTTAGGGACTAGCGGGGGGCAGGCTGAGCAGTTCTTC
cdr3_aa: CASSLGTSGGQAEQFF

d_call: .
v_call: TRBV9
clone_size: once
j_call: TRBJ2-1
cdr3_nt: TGTGCCAGCAGCCCAGAGGGTAGGGATGAGCAGTTCTTC
cdr3_aa: CASSPEGRDEQFF

d_call: .
v_call: TRBV4-3
clone_size: .
j_call: TRBJ2-5
cdr3_nt: TGCGCCAGCAGCCAAGGAACGTCGCGGGGCGCTCGAAAGACCCAGTACTTC
cdr3_aa: CASSQGTSRGARKTQYF

d_call: TRBD2
v_call: TRBV5-4
clone_size: few
j_call: TRBJ2-1
cdr3_nt: TGTGCCAGCAGCGGCGGGACTAGCGGGCGGTACAATGAGCAGTTCTTC
cdr3_aa: CASSGGTSGRYNEQFF

d_call: .
v_call: TRBV7-2
clone_size: .
j_call: TRBJ2-3
cdr3_nt: TGTGCCAGCAGCTTACAGGGAGGCACAGATACGCAGTATTTT
cdr3_aa: CASSLQGGTDTQYF

d_call: .
v_call: TRBV25-1
clone_size: .
j_call: TRBJ1-2
cdr3_nt: TGTGCCAGCAGTGAGTCGGACACCAAATATGGCTACACCTTC
cdr3_aa: CASSESDTKYGYTF

d_call: .
v_call: TRBV7-2
clone_size: once
j_call: TRBJ1-2
cdr3_nt: TGTGCCAGCAGCGGGGACGGGAACTATGGCTACACCTTC
cdr3_aa: CASSGDGNYGYTF

d_call: .
v_call: TRBV27
clone_size: .
j_call: TRBJ1-5
cdr3_nt: TGTGCCAGCAGTTTATCGGGGAGGGGGAACAATCAGCCCCAGCATTTT
cdr3_aa: CASSLSGRGNNQPQHF

d_call: .
v_call: TRBV5-1
clone_size: .
j_call: TRBJ2-7
cdr3_nt: TGCGCCAGCAGCTTGAACCGGGGACACTCACGAGGAGGGCAGTACTTC
cdr3_aa: CASSLNRGHSRGGQYF

d_call: TRBD1
v_call: TRBV29-1
clone_size: .
j_call: TRBJ1-2
cdr3_nt: TGCAGCGGGTCTATGGGACAGGGTGGCTATGGCTACACCTTC
cdr3_aa: CSGSMGQGGYGYTF

d_call: .
v_call: TRBV7-6
clone_size: .
j_call: TRBJ2-6
cdr3_nt: TGTGCCAGCAGCTTACGTGGCTCTGGGGCCAACGTCCTGACTTTC
cdr3_aa: CASSLRGSGANVLTF

d_call: .
v_call: TRBV19
clone_size: .
j_call: TRBJ1-2
cdr3_nt: TGTGCCAGTAGTATAAGAGGGGGATTAAACTATGGCTACACCTTC
cdr3_aa: CASSIRGGLNYGYTF

d_call: TRBD2
v_call: TRBV7-7
clone_size: .
j_call: TRBJ2-1
cdr3_nt: TGTGCCAGCAGCGCCCCGGGACTAGCAAGTGAGCAGTTCTTC
cdr3_aa: CASSAPGLASEQFF